One T cell receptor (beta chain) is described in this entry. PCR was performed using 60 Vbeta and 13 Jbeta primers. The method was immunoSEQ multiplex PCR; TCRdb's version includes in-frame clones alone and lacks a portion of them. Of some 140,000 clones in the sample, 55% to 80% are singletons; the top ten hold around 1.2%. This sample is part of a study of cytomegalovirus exposure and HLA in healthy donors. In germline, CDR1 is SGDLS, CDR2 YYNGEE. Trimming shortened V by 7 bases and J by 6 bases, and 16 bases separated the two germline ends. This CDR3 region has 13 residues. This sequence was found in a woman in her forties in good health and CMV-seronegative. V and J are TRBV9 and TRBJ2-5, with D possibly being TRBD2 (5 bases). Specimen: PBMCs. The CDR3 region has the DNA TGTGCCAGCGGAGGCGACGCTATGCAGACCCAGTACTTC. Residues: CASGGDAMQTQYF.